A single T cell receptor (beta chain) is shown here with its context. The data are from a study of Graves' ophthalmopathy and Graves' hyperthyroidism. CDR3 size: 14 residues. With 10 bases clipped from V and 5 bases from J, the junction kept 11 bases outside the gene matches. Germline lookup yields CDR1 MNHNS and CDR2 SASEGT. Amplification targeted the TCR beta CDR3 regions, with RNA transcripts as the source material. Following a first-round RT-PCR that used HTBI primers, a second-round multiplex PCR was carried out. TCRdb recomputed calls from the multiplex PCR reads with MiXCR, one row per CDR3 protein. The sample holds over 200,000 distinct CDR3 sequences, roughly 27% seen once.

The chain is built from TRBV6-1 and TRBJ2-7; the match to TRBD2 covers 10 bases. The sequencing sample was made of peripheral blood. The origin of this receptor is a man aged 45-65 years with Graves' ophthalmopathy. CDR3: CATSWASGSDEQYF. The CDR3 bases are TGTGCCACTAGCTGGGCTAGCGGGAGCGACGAGCAGTACTTC.